The entry that follows covers one TCR beta chain sequence. Its antigen is still unknown. TCR beta cDNA was made from 500 ng total RNA with a constant-region primer. For TCR beta, libraries were produced by three nested multiplex PCR rounds using slightly modified ARM-PCR. The first two PCR rounds, roughly 9 cycles each, used TRBV1-TRBV30 forward primers and a C-beta reverse primer. MiXCR, applied by TCRdb to the multiplex PCR reads, yields one record per CDR3 protein. The table has roughly 200,000 distinct CDR3 sequences, just under 85% seen once. The source of the sample is a study of tumor-infiltrating lymphocytes in primary liver carcinoma. Study findings and constraints: The top-250-clone fraction was significantly higher in tumors than in blood (p = 0.039). Only about 7.5-24% of top clones showed up in all five tumor regions.

The source material, roughly 18-33 mg of unsorted bulk tissue, was used to co-extract RNA and DNA. The study found over 80% viable tumor cells in every tumor sample. V lost 5 bases and J lost 4, with 11 bases in between. The CDR3 is 13 amino acids. The receptor's source is a man aged 35 to 55 with primary liver carcinoma and hepatitis B virus infection. The source material was tumor tissue from primary liver carcinoma. The chain is built from TRBV12-3 or TRBV12-4 and TRBJ2-5; unclear D gene. The CDR3 DNA reads TGTGCCAGCAGTCAAAGGTCCAGAGAGACCCAGTACTTC. As protein: CASSQRSRETQYF.